The clone carrying this T cell receptor (beta chain) was counted ten times or more. The data were obtained in a study of metastatic and nonmetastatic thyroid tumors. Via MiXCR, TCRdb re-called the PCR reads. Of tens of thousands of clones listed, about 25% are singletons. Treatment of any kind had been given to no patient before thyroid surgery. CDR3 size: 16 residues. Germline V gene sequence: CDR1 SGHVS, CDR2 FNYEAQ. V dropped 6 bases and J dropped 4 bases, with 19 bases sitting between them. This clonotype was obtained from a male donor with papillary thyroid cancer or a benign thyroid nodule (not recorded which). Some clones in this sample may be carry-over from other donors' samples. The source material was blood. The rearrangement uses TRBV7-6 and TRBJ1-3; D is uncertain. CDR3 nucleotide sequence: TGTGCCAGCAGTCCTAATACCGTTTCTACGGGAAACACCATATATTTT. Its translation is CASSPNTVSTGNTIYF.